The 16 T cell receptor beta chains given below trace back to one sample, sequenced in a study of cytomegalovirus exposure and HLA in healthy donors. Profiled with immunoSEQ multiplex PCR; TCRdb holds only in-frame clones, not every one. The data show about 140,000 clones, approximately 87% seen once. Sequencing was carried out using PBMCs. The receptors come from a man aged 18 to 29 in good health and CMV-seronegative.

The chain employs TRBV6-1 and TRBJ2-7; TRBD1 is a possible D gene (6 bases). Germline loops: CDR1 MNHNS, CDR2 SASEGT. The V end lost 6 bases, the J end lost 2 bases, and 14 bases lay between the germline ends. This CDR3 comprises 14 residues. CDR3 bases: TGTGCCAGCAGCAGGGGAATGAATGCCTACGAGCAGTACTTC. Protein sequence: CASSRGMNAYEQYF.

The V gene is TRBV5-4, the J gene TRBJ1-2; 8 bases match TRBD1. The germline V gene has CDR1 SGHNT and CDR2 YYREEE (reference sequence). The CDR3 length is 14 residues. Unmatched junction bases numbered 4, after V lost 4 bases and J lost 2 bases. The CDR3 DNA sequence: TGTGCCAGCAGCCCGACAGGGGAGAACTATGGCTACACCTTC. Protein: CASSPTGENYGYTF.

The gene calls are TRBV15 and TRBJ2-2; 8 bases are a match to TRBD2. Trimming cost V 1 base and J 5 bases; bases outside gene matches: 9. This CDR3 is 17 amino acids long. Germline CDR1 reads LNHNV; CDR2 reads YYDKDF (reference sequence). The CDR3 sequence is CATSRGFGGGFTGELFF. The CDR3 bases are TGTGCCACCAGCAGAGGGTTTGGCGGGGGGTTTACCGGGGAGCTGTTTTTT.

This chain joins TRBV5-1 and TRBJ1-1, with a tentative D call TRBD1 (5 bases). From germline, CDR1 is SGHRS and CDR2 YFSETQ. The ends were cut back, 1 base at V and 5 bases at J, with 15 bases in the middle. This CDR3 contains 15 residues. Written as DNA, the CDR3 is TGCGCCAGCAGCTTGTATGGGGCGGTTGGGACTGAAGCTTTCTTT. This codes for CASSLYGAVGTEAFF.

This clone occurred a few times. The CDR3 coding sequence is TGTGCCAGCGGGGAGGGAGGACTTAGCAATCAGCCCCAGCATTTT. Encoded protein: CASGEGGLSNQPQHF. The chain has TRBV7-8 and TRBJ1-5; D is ambiguous. The CDR3 is made up of 15 amino acids. The germline V gene encodes CDR1 SGHVS and CDR2 FQNEAQ. V lost 8 bases and J 0 bases, leaving 14 bases between the germline ends.

J is TRBJ1-2 and V is TRBV9; 8 bases align to TRBD1. The junction had 5 bases not matched to a gene; V was cut back by 0 bases and J by 4 bases. The germline gives CDR1 SGDLS, CDR2 YYNGEE. This CDR3 has 15 residues. The CDR3 protein is CASSVGGQGSYGYTF. Here the CDR3 DNA reads TGTGCCAGCAGCGTAGGAGGACAGGGATCCTATGGCTACACCTTC.

This rearrangement joins TRBV5-6 to TRBJ2-3; D is possibly TRBD1 (5 bases). CDR3 length: 13 amino acids. From germline, CDR1 is SGHDT and CDR2 YYEEEE. V was trimmed by 2 bases and J by 1 base, leaving 5 bases between them. The CDR3 region is CASSFRGTDTQYF. CDR3 in DNA: TGTGCCAGCAGCTTCAGGGGCACAGATACGCAGTATTTT.

This chain joins TRBV19 and TRBJ1-2; D possibly corresponds to TRBD1 (5 bases). Germline V gene lookup returns CDR1 LNHDA and CDR2 SQIVND (reference sequence). The CDR3 has 15 amino acids. Trimming pared 3 bases from V and 8 bases from J, leaving 19 bases between. CDR3: CASSMGGARLDGYTF. The CDR3 nucleotides are TGTGCCAGTAGTATGGGAGGGGCCAGGTTGGACGGCTACACCTTC. Full variable domain (missing parts from reference TRBV19 and TRBJ1-2): DGGITQSPKYLFRKEGQNVTLSCEQNLNHDAMYWYRQDPGQGLRLIYYSQIVNDFQKGDIAEGYSVSREKKESFPLTVTSAQKNPTAFYLCASSMGGARLDGYTFGSGTRLTVV.

The V and J genes are TRBV29-1 and TRBJ1-5; perhaps TRBD1 as D (6 bases). CDR1 and CDR2 (germline): SQVTM, ANQGSEA. The CDR3 is 14 amino acids. V lost 6 bases and J lost 2, with 14 bases in between. The CDR3: CSVATGNGNQPQHF. For the CDR3, the DNA is TGCAGCGTAGCTACAGGGAATGGCAATCAGCCCCAGCATTTT. Complete variable domain (other parts from reference TRBV29-1 and TRBJ1-5): SAVISQKPSRDICQRGTSLTIQCQVDSQVTMMFWYRQQPGQSLTLIATANQGSEATYESGFVIDKFPISRPNLTFSTLTVSNMSPEDSSIYLCSVATGNGNQPQHFGDGTRLSIL.

CDR3 sequence (DNA): TGTGCCAGCAGCTTACACCCCGGGGCGGGAGCACCCGGGGAGCTGTTTTTT. It translates to CASSLHPGAGAPGELFF. The V gene is TRBV11-2, the J gene TRBJ2-2, with TRBD2 matching 7 bases. The germline CDR1 and CDR2 sequences are SGHAT and FQNNGV. The CDR3 extends over 17 amino acids. V was pared by 2 bases and J by 6 bases, with 12 bases of the junction left unmatched.

V usage is TRBV7-8 and J usage is TRBJ2-7; D uncertain. V was clipped by 4 bases and J by 11 bases, with 15 bases between them. The germline gives CDR1 SGHVS, CDR2 FQNEAQ. This CDR3 has 12 amino acids. CDR3 DNA sequence: TGTGCCAGCAGCTCCTCGAACTCAATGGAGTACTTC. This encodes CASSSSNSMEYF.

This clone was detected only once. The genes are TRBV5-8 and TRBJ1-1, with 9 bases identical to TRBD1. The CDR3 runs 13 residues. Germline V gene sequence: CDR1 SGHTS, CDR2 YDEGEE. V trimming: 4 bases; J trimming: 10 bases; junction bases outside the gene matches: 8. The CDR3 DNA sequence: TGTGCCAGCAGCCGGGACAGGGCCTTCGGAGCTTTCTTT. It specifies CASSRDRAFGAFF.

The V and J genes are TRBV18 and TRBJ2-5; a weak D match, TRBD2 (7 bases). Germline V gives CDR1 KGHSH, CDR2 LQKENI. There are 17 residues in the CDR3. Trimming took 3 bases from V and 2 from J, leaving 19 bases between them. CDR3 nucleotides: TGTGCCAGCTCACCCGGACTAGAGGGGGGGAATCAAGAGACCCAGTACTTC. Encoded protein: CASSPGLEGGNQETQYF.

The chain uses TRBV5-1 and TRBJ1-2, with unresolved D. CDR1 is SGHRS and CDR2 is YFSETQ in the germline V gene. The CDR3 contains 14 residues. V was trimmed by 5 bases and J by 2 bases, leaving 13 bases between them. The CDR3 DNA reads as TGCGCCAGCAGTGTCAGCTCAGGAAACTATGGCTACACCTTC. This sequence encodes CASSVSSGNYGYTF.

This rearrangement joins TRBV11-2 to TRBJ2-1, with TRBD2 matching over 8 bases. The trim removed 4 bases at V and 0 bases at J, leaving 5 bases unmatched. The CDR3 runs 16 residues. CDR1 and CDR2 (germline): SGHAT, FQNNGV. For the CDR3, the DNA is TGTGCCAGCAGCTCCCCGCGGGGGGCCTCCTACAATGAGCAGTTCTTC. Protein product: CASSSPRGASYNEQFF.

The V and J genes are TRBV27 and TRBJ2-7, with TRBD2 identical over 7 bases. The germline V gene has CDR1 MNHEY and CDR2 SMNVEV (reference sequence). The ends lost 5 bases at V and 7 bases at J; junction bases unmatched: 14. The CDR3 covers 15 residues. The CDR3 loop is CASSPPSALGGEQYF. The CDR3 DNA sequence: TGTGCCAGCAGTCCCCCTTCGGCACTCGGGGGGGAGCAGTACTTC.